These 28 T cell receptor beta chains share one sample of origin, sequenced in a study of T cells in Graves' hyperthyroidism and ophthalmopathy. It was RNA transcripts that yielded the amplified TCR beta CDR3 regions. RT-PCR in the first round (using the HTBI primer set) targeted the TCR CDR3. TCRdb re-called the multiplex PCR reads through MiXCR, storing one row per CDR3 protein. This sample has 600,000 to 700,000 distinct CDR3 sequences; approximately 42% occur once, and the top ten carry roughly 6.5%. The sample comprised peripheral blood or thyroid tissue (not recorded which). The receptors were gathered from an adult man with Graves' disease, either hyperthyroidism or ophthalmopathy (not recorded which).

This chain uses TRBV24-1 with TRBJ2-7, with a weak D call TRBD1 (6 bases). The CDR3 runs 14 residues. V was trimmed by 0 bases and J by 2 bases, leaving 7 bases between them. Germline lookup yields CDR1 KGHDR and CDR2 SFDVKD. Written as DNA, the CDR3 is TGTGCCACCAGTGATTTGGGACAGCCCTACGAGCAGTACTTC. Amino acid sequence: CATSDLGQPYEQYF.

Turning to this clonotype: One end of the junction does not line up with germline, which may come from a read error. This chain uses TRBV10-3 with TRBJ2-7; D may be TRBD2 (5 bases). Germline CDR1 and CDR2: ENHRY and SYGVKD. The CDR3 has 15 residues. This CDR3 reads CAISESAGSSYEQCF. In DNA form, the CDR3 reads TGTGCCATCAGTGAGTCGGCGGGCAGCTCCTACGAGCAGTGCTTC.

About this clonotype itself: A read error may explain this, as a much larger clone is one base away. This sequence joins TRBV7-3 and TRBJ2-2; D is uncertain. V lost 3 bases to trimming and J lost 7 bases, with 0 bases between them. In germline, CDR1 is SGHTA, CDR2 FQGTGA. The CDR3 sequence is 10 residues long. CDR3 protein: CASSFGELFF. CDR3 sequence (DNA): TGTGCCAGCAGCTTCGGGGAGCTGTTTTTT.

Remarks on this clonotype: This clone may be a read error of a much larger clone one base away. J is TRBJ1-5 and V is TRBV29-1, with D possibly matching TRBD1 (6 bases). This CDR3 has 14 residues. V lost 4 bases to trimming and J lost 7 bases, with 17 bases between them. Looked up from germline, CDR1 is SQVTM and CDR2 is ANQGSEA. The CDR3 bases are TGCAGCGTTGGTTCGGGGGCGCCGGCCCAGCCCCAGCATTTT. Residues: CSVGSGAPAQPQHF.

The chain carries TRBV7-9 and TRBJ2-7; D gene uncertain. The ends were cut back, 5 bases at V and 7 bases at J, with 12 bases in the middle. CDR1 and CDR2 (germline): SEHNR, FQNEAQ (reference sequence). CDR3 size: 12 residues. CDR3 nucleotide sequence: TGTGCCAGCAGCCAAGATTTGGCGGAGCAGTACTTC. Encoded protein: CASSQDLAEQYF.

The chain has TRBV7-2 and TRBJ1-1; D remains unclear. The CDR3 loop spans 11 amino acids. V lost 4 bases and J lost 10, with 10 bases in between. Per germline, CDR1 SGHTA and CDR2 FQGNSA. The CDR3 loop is CASSSHGGAFF. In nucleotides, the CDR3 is TGTGCCAGCAGCTCACACGGCGGAGCTTTCTTT. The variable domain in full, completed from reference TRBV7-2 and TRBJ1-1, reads GAGVSQSPSNKVTEKGKDVELRCDPISGHTALYWYRQSLGQGLEFLIYFQGNSAPDKSGLPSDRFSAERTGGSVSTLTIQRTQQEDSAVYLCASSSHGGAFFGQGTRLTVV.

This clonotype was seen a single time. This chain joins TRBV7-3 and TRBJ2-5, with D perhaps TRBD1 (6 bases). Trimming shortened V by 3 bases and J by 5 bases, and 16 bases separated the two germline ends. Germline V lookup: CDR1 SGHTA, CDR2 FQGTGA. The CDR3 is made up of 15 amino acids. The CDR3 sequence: CASSFPKQGNETQYF. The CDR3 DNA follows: TGTGCCAGCAGCTTCCCTAAACAGGGAAACGAGACCCAGTACTTC.

CDR3 DNA sequence: TGCAGTGCACCCCCAGGGGACGCACGCAATCAGCCCCAGCATTTT. Its protein is CSAPPGDARNQPQHF. The V and J genes are TRBV20-1 and TRBJ1-5, with a tentative D call TRBD1 (6 bases). Per the germline V gene, CDR1 is DFQATT and CDR2 is SNEGSKA (reference sequence). V shed 6 bases and J shed 2 bases, with 17 bases lying between them. The CDR3 is 15 amino acids.

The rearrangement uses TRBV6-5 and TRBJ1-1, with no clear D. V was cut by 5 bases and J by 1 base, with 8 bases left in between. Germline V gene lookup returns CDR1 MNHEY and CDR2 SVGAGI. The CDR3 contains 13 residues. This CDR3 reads CASSTTRNTEAFF. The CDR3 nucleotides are TGTGCCAGCAGTACCACAAGGAACACTGAAGCTTTCTTT.

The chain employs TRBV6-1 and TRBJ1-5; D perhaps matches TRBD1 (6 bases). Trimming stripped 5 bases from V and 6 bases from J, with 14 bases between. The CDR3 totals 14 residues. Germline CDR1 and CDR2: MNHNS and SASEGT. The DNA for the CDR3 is TGTGCCAGCAGTTTTAGGGGGTCCGCTCAGCCCCAGCATTTT. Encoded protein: CASSFRGSAQPQHF.

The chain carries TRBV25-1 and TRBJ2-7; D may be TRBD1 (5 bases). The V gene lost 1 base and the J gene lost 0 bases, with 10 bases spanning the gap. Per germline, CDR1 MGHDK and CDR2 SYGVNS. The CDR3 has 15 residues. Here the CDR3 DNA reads TGTGCCAGCAGTGAATTCAGGACACGCTCCTACGAGCAGTACTTC. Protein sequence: CASSEFRTRSYEQYF.

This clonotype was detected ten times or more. This chain's CDR3 is CASSLMAGELFF. In DNA form, the CDR3 reads TGTGCCAGCAGCTTGATGGCCGGGGAGCTGTTTTTT. J is TRBJ2-2 and V is TRBV12-3 or TRBV12-4; no reliable D call. The CDR3 runs 12 residues. V dropped 6 bases and J dropped 6 bases, with 8 bases sitting between them.

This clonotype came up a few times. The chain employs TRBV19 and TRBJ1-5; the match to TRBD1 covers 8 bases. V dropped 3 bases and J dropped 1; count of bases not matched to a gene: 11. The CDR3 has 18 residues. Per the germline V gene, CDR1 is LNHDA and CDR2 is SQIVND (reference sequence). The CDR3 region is CASSIGSRGHMSNQPQHF. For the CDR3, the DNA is TGTGCCAGTAGTATCGGGAGCAGGGGGCATATGAGCAATCAGCCCCAGCATTTT.

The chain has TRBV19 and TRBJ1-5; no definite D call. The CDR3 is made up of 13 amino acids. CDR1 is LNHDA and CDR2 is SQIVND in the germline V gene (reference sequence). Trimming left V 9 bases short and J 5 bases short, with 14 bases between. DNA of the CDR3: TGTGCCAGCAGCTCTAACCCGTATCAGCCCCAGCATTTT. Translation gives CASSSNPYQPQHF.

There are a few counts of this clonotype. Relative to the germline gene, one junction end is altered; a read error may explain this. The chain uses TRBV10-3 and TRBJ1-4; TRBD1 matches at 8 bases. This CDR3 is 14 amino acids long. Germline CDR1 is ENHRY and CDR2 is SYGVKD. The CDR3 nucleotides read TGTGCCAGCAGTGAAGCGAACAGGGGGGAAAAACTGTTTTTT. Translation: CASSEANRGEKLFF.

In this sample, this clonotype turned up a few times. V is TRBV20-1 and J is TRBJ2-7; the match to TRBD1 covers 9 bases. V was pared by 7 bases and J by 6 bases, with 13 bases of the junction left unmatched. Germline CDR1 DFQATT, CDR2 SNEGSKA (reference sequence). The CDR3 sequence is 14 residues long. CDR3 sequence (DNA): TGCAGTGGGGCTCCGGGACAGGGATTCGGCGAGCAGTACTTC. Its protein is CSGAPGQGFGEQYF.

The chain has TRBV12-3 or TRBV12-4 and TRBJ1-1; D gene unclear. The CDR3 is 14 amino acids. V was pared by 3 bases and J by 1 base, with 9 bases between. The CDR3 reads CASSLQPPNTEAFF. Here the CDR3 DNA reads TGTGCCAGCAGTTTGCAGCCCCCGAACACTGAAGCTTTCTTT.

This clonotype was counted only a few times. Written as DNA, the CDR3 is TGTGCCAGCAGTGTACCCCGCAATCAGCCCCAGCATTTT. Translating it yields CASSVPRNQPQHF. This rearrangement joins TRBV2 to TRBJ1-5; no reliable D call. Germline V gene lookup returns CDR1 SNHLY and CDR2 FYNNEI. The CDR3 contains 13 residues. Trimming pared 4 bases from V and 2 bases from J, leaving 6 bases between.

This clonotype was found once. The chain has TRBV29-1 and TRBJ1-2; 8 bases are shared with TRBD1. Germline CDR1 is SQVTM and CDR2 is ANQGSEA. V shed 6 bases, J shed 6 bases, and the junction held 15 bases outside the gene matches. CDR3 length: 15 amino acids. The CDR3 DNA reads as TGCAGCGTCCAGGGGGCTGTAGGACAGGGAAATGGCTACACCTTC. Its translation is CSVQGAVGQGNGYTF.

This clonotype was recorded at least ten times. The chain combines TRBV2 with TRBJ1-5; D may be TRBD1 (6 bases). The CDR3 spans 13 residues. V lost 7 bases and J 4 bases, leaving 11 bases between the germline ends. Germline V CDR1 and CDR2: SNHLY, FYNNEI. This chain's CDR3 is CASMGAQNQPQHF. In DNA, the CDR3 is TGTGCCAGCATGGGGGCTCAAAATCAGCCCCAGCATTTT.

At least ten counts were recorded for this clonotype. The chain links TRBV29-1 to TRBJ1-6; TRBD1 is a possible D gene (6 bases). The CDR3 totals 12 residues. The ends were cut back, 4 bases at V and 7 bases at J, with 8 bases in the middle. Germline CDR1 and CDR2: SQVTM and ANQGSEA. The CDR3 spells CSVGQENSPLHF. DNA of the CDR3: TGCAGCGTTGGACAGGAGAATTCACCCCTCCACTTT.

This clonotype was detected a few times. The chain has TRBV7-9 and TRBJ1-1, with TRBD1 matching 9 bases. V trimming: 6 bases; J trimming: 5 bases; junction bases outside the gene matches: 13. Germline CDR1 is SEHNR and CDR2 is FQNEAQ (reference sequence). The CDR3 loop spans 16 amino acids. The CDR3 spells CASSPTGGGRGTEAFF. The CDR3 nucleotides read TGTGCCAGCAGTCCTACAGGGGGCGGGCGTGGGACTGAAGCTTTCTTT.

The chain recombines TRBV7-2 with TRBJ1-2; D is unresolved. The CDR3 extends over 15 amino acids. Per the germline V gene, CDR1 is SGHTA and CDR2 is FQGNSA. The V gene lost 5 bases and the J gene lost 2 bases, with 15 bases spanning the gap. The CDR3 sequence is CASSQDDNGNYGYTF. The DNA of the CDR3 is TGTGCCAGCAGCCAAGATGATAACGGCAACTATGGCTACACCTTC.

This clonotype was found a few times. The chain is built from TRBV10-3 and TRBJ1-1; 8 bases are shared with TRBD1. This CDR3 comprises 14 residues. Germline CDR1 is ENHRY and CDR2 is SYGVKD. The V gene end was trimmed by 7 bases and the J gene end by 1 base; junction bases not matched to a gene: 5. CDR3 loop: CAINRQGKNTEAFF. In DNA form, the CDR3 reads TGTGCCATCAACCGACAGGGGAAGAACACTGAAGCTTTCTTT.

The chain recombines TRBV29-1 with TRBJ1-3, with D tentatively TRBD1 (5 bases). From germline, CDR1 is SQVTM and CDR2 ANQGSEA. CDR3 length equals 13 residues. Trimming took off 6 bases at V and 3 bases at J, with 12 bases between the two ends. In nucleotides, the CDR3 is TGCAGCGTGAAGGCAGGGTTTGGAAACACCATATATTTT. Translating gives CSVKAGFGNTIYF. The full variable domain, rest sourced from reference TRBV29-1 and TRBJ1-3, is SAVISQKPSRDICQRGTSLTIQCQVDSQVTMMFWYRQQPGQSLTLIATANQGSEATYESGFVIDKFPISRPNLTFSTLTVSNMSPEDSSIYLCSVKAGFGNTIYFGEGSWLTVV.

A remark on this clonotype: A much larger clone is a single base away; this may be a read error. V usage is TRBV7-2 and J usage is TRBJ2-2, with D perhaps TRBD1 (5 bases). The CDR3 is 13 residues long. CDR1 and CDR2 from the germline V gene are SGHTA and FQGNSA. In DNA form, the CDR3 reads TGTGCCGGCAGCTCCGACAGCACCGGGGAGCTGTTTTTT. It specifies CAGSSDSTGELFF.

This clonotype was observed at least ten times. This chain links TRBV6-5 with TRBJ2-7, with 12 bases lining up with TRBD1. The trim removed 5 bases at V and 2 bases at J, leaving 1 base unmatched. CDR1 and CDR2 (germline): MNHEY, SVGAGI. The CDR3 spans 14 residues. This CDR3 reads CASSGTGGPYEQYF. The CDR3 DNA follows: TGTGCCAGCAGTGGGACAGGGGGCCCCTACGAGCAGTACTTC.

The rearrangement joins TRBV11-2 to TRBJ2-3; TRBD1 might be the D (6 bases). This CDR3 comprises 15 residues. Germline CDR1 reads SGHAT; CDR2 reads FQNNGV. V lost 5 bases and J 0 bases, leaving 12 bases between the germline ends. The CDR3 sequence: CASSRQATSTDTQYF. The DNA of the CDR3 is TGTGCCAGCAGCCGACAGGCTACTAGCACAGATACGCAGTATTTT.